Presented here are 3 T cell receptor beta chains from one specimen sequenced in a study of blood T cell repertoires in COVID-19. Measured with immunoSEQ multiplex PCR; TCRdb has only the in-frame clones, and not every one. There are approximately 100,000 clones in the sample; around 90% occur only once, and roughly 4.2% lies in the top ten. The sequencing sample was made of peripheral blood. These receptors all stem from a human donor with COVID-19, enrolled during active disease. The donor label of this sample is uncertain.

This clone has more than one count but fewer than ten. The J gene is TRBJ2-7, the V gene TRBV11-2, with 8 bases matching TRBD2. Looked up from germline, CDR1 is SGHAT and CDR2 is FQNNGV. CDR3 length equals 17 residues. Trimming took 2 bases from V and 7 from J; bases not matched to a gene: 16. CDR3 nucleotide sequence: TGTGCCAGCAGCTTAATGGACTCTAGCGGGCCACTGGGTGAGCAGTACTTC. Amino acids: CASSLMDSSGPLGEQYF.

The gene calls are TRBV24-1 and TRBJ2-3; 7 bases match TRBD1. This CDR3 comprises 13 residues. CDR1 and CDR2 (germline): KGHDR, SFDVKD. With V trimmed by 9 bases and J by 4 bases, 6 bases remained unmatched. The CDR3 loop is CATEGALADTQYF. In nucleotides, the CDR3 is TGTGCCACCGAGGGGGCGCTTGCAGATACGCAGTATTTT.

The chain employs TRBV30 and TRBJ1-6, with D tentatively TRBD1 (6 bases). The V end was cut by 0 bases, the J end by 8 bases, with 11 bases between. The germline V gene encodes CDR1 GTSNPN and CDR2 SVGIG (reference sequence). The CDR3 runs 14 residues. Here the CDR3 DNA reads TGTGCCTGGAGTGTAGACAGGTTGGATTCACCCCTCCACTTT. It specifies CAWSVDRLDSPLHF.